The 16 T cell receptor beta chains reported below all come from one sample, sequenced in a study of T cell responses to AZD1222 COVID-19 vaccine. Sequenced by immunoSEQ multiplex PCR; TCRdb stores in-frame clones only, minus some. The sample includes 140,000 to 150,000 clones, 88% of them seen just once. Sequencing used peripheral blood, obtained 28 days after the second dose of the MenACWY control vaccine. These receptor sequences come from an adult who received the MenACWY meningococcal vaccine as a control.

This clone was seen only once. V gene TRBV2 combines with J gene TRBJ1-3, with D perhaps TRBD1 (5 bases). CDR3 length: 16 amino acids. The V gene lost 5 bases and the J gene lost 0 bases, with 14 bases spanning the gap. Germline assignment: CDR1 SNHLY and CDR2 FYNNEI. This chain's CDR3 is CASSRDSLSSGNTIYF. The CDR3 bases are TGTGCCAGCAGTCGGGACTCCCTAAGCTCTGGAAACACCATATATTTT.

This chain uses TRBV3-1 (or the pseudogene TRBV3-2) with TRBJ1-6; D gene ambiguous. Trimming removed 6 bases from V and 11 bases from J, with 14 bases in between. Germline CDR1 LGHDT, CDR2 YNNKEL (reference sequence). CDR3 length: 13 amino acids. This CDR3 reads CASSPTQMAPLHF. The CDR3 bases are TGTGCCAGCAGTCCAACGCAAATGGCACCCCTCCACTTT.

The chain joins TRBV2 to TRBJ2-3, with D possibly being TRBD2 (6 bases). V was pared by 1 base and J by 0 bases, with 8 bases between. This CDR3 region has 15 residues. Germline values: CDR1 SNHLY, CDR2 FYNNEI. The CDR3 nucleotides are TGTGCCAGCAGTGAAGGACGGGGGAGCACAGATACGCAGTATTTT. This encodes CASSEGRGSTDTQYF.

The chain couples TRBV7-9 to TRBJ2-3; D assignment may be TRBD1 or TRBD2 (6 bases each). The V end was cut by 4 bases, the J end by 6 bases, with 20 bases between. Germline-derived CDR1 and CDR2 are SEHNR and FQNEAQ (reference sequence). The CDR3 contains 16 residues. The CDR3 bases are TGTGCCAGCAGCTCGGACAGCGACGGGAGCGGGGATACGCAGTATTTT. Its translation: CASSSDSDGSGDTQYF.

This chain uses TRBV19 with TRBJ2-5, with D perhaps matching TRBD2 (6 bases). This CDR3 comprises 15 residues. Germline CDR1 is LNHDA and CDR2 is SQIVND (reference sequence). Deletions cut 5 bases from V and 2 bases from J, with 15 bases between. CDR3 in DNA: TGTGCCAGTAGTCCCAGACTAGTGGGACAAGAGACCCAGTACTTC. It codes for CASSPRLVGQETQYF.

CDR3 loop: CASSPQAGGSYEQYF. The CDR3 DNA sequence: TGTGCCAGCAGCCCTCAAGCGGGAGGGTCCTACGAGCAGTACTTC. The chain employs TRBV7-2 and TRBJ2-7, with 10 bases fitting TRBD2. This CDR3 has 15 residues. Trimming at V came to 5 bases and at J to 1 base, leaving 5 bases not matched to a gene. Germline V gene sequence: CDR1 SGHTA, CDR2 FQGNSA. The full variable domain, in which reference TRBV7-2 and TRBJ2-7 provide the parts outside the CDR3, is GAGVSQSPSNKVTEKGKDVELRCDPISGHTALYWYRQSLGQGLEFLIYFQGNSAPDKSGLPSDRFSAERTGGSVSTLTIQRTQQEDSAVYLCASSPQAGGSYEQYFGPGTRLTVT.

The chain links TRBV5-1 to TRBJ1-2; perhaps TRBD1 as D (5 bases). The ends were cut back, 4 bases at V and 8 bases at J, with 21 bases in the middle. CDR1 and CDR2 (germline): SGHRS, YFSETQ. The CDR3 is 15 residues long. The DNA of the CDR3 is TGCGCCAGCAGCCCAGTTACGGGACGACCAGGGGGCTACACCTTC. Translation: CASSPVTGRPGGYTF.

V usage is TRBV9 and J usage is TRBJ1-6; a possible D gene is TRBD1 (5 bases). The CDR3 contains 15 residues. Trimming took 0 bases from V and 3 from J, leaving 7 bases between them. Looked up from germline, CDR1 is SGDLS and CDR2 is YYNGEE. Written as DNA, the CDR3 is TGTGCCAGCAGCGTAGATCAGGGCTATAATTCACCCCTCCACTTT. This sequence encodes CASSVDQGYNSPLHF.

The CDR3 here is CASGLGTGGLDTQYF. The DNA of the CDR3 is TGTGCTAGTGGTTTGGGGACTGGTGGGTTAGATACGCAGTATTTT. The V gene is TRBV12-5, the J gene TRBJ2-3, with D possibly matching TRBD2 (5 bases). CDR3 length: 15 amino acids. V gave up 1 base and J gave up 5 bases, with 13 bases separating them. The germline CDR1 and CDR2 sequences are LGHNT and FRNRAP.

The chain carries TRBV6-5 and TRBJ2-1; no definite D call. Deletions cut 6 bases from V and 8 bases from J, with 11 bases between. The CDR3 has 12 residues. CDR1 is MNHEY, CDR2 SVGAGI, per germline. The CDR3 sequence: CASSRRGHEQFF. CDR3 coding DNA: TGTGCCAGCAGCCGGAGAGGCCATGAGCAGTTCTTC.

The CDR3 DNA reads TGTGCCAGCTCACGGGGTTCCCAAGAGACCCAGTACTTC. Its translation is CASSRGSQETQYF. The genes are TRBV18 and TRBJ2-5; D is ambiguous. Between the trimmed V and J ends, which lost 4 bases and 1 base, there was a span of 7 bases. The germline V gene has CDR1 KGHSH and CDR2 LQKENI. This CDR3 spans 13 amino acids.

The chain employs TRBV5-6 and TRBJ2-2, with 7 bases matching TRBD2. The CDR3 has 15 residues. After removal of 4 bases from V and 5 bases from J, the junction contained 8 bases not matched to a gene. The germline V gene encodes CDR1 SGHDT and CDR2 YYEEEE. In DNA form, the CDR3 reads TGTGCCAGCAGCGGCGGGGGAGGCGGTACCGGGGAGCTGTTTTTT. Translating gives CASSGGGGGTGELFF.

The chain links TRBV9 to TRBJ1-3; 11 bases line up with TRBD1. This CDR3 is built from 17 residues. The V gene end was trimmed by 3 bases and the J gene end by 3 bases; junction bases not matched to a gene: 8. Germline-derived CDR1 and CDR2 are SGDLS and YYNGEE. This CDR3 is CASSAEDRGRFGNTIYF. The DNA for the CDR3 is TGTGCCAGCAGCGCTGAGGACAGGGGGCGTTTTGGAAACACCATATATTTT.

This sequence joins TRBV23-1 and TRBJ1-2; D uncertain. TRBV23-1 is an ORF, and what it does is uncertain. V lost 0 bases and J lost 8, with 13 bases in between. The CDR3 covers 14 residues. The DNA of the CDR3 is TGCGCCAGCAGTCAATCACAAGCGGAGGAGGGCTACACCTTC. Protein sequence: CASSQSQAEEGYTF.

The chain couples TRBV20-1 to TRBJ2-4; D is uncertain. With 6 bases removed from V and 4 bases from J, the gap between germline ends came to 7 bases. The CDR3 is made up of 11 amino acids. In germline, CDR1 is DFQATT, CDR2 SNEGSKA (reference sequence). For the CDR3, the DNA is TGCAGTGCCACAATGAAAAACATTCAGTACTTC. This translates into CSATMKNIQYF.

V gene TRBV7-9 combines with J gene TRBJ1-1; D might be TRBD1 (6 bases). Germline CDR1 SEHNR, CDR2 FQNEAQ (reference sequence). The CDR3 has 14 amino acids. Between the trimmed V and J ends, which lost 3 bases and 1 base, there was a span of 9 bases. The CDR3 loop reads CASSLTTGNTEAFF. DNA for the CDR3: TGTGCCAGCAGCTTGACGACAGGGAACACTGAAGCTTTCTTT. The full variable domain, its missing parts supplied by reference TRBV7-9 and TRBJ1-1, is DTGVSQNPRHKITKRGQNVTFRCDPISEHNRLYWYRQTLGQGPEFLTYFQNEAQLEKSRLLSDRFSAERPKGSFSTLEIQRTEQGDSAMYLCASSLTTGNTEAFFGQGTRLTVV.